The table lists the clone carrying this T cell receptor beta chain with many counts. The data were taken from a study of blood T cell repertoires in COVID-19. The authors' processing: Nucleated cell number was recorded as an estimate derived from reference gene primer amplification. Sequenced by immunoSEQ multiplex PCR; TCRdb stores in-frame clones only, minus some. V and J calls plus clone size are reproduced from that table; the DNA served to infer D and trimming. The sample consists of about 150,000 clones, approximately 81% of them appearing once. Germline CDR1 and CDR2: MNHNY and SVGAGI (reference sequence). V was trimmed by 4 bases and J by 1 base, leaving 4 bases between them. The CDR3 is 12 residues long.

Sequenced: peripheral blood. This receptor was obtained from a woman aged 60 to 75 with COVID-19, enrolled during active disease. The chain employs TRBV6-6 and TRBJ1-1; D call uncertain. The CDR3 loop reads CASSSGNTEAFF. CDR3 nucleotides: TGTGCCAGCAGTTCAGGGAACACTGAAGCTTTCTTT.